These T cell receptor beta chains were read from a single sample in a study of blood T cells in healthy people across ages. Each CDR3 protein gets one entry after TCRdb re-called the 5' RACE reads with MiXCR. This sample carries roughly 1.9 million distinct CDR3 sequences, about 39% of them seen once, and the ten largest clones take around 23%. Sequencing was performed on blood. Receptor source: a human donor in good health. The CDR3 runs from the conserved cysteine through the conserved F or W. A D gene is named only where the DNA matches it firmly. Size values are once, few and many counts, or a class for expanded clones, and some rows have none.

TRBV6-5	TRBJ2-5	15	NA	NA	TGTGCCAGCAGACGAATCACGGTGTCAGGAGAGACCCAGTACTTC	CASRRITVSGETQYF
TRBV6-2/TRBV6-3	TRBJ1-2	13	NA	NA	TGTGCCAGCAGTGACAGATCGATCTATGGCTACACCTTC	CASSDRSIYGYTF
TRBV2	TRBJ2-7	17	NA	few	TGTGCCAGCAGTGAACCTTACACCACGTACGAGGAAGACGAGCAGTACTTC	CASSEPYTTYEEDEQYF
TRBV5-1	TRBJ1-2	15	TRBD1	few	TGCGCCAGCAGCTTTACTAGGACAGGGGGCTATGGCTACACCTTC	CASSFTRTGGYGYTF
TRBV4-2	TRBJ1-2	15	NA	few	TGTGCCAGCAGCTGGGAGCGGGGGACAAACTATGGCTACACCTTC	CASSWERGTNYGYTF
TRBV7-7	TRBJ2-7	21	NA	few	TGTGCTAGCAGCTTTCCGGGGCTTCATAGACTCCGACATTCGACATTATACGAGCAGTACTTC	CASSFPGLHRLRHSTLYEQYF
TRBV12-3/TRBV12-4	TRBJ2-3	15	NA	NA	TGTGCCAGCAGCGCGGCAGACCATAGCACAGATACGCAGTATTTT	CASSAADHSTDTQYF
TRBV7-2	TRBJ1-2	14	NA	NA	TGTGCCAGCTCCCCTTTGCAAGGGGTATATGGCTACACCTTC	CASSPLQGVYGYTF
TRBV12-3/TRBV12-4	TRBJ2-1	15	NA	NA	TGTGCCAGCAGTTTCGGGGACACAGGGATCAATGAGCAGTTCTTC	CASSFGDTGINEQFF
TRBV7-7	TRBJ2-5	15	TRBD2	few	TGTGCCAGCAGCCGGACTAGCGGGAACCAAGAGACCCAGTACTTC	CASSRTSGNQETQYF
TRBV12-3/TRBV12-4	TRBJ2-7	14	NA	NA	TGTGCCAGTGGGGGGAAGGGGACCTCCTACGAGCAGTACTTC	CASGGKGTSYEQYF
TRBV4-1	TRBJ2-7	13	TRBD1	few	TGCGCCAGCAGCCAAGATGGGACAGGGTGGCAGTACTTC	CASSQDGTGWQYF
TRBV30	TRBJ1-2	13	TRBD1	few	TGTGCCTGGATAGGACAGGGGGCGACTGGCTACACCTTC	CAWIGQGATGYTF
TRBV7-9	TRBJ1-2	19	NA	NA	TGTGCCAGCAGCTTATGGTCTCAGGTCCAGGGGCCTTCAGTTTATGGCTACACCTTC	CASSLWSQVQGPSVYGYTF
TRBV20-1	TRBJ1-2	12	NA	few	TGCAGGATGGGGGAGCCGCGTTATGGCTACACCTTC	CRMGEPRYGYTF